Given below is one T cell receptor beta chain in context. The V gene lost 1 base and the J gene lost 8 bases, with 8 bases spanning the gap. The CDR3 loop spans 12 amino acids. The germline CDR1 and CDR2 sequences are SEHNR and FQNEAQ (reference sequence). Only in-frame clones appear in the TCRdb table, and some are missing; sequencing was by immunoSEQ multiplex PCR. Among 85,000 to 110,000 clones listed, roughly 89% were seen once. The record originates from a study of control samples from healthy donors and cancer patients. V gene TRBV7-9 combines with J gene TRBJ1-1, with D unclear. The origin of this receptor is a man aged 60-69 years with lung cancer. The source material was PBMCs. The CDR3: CASSLVAGEAFF. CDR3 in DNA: TGTGCCAGCAGCTTAGTTGCAGGAGAAGCTTTCTTT.